This T cell receptor beta chain emerged from a study of blood T cell repertoires in COVID-19. Across the study: Sites in the United States, Italy and Spain provided acute and convalescent COVID-19 samples.

As handled by the study authors: The authors estimated nucleated cell counts from reference gene primer amplification. Repertoires were generated with immunoSEQ multiplex PCR, while TCRdb's copy carries only in-frame clones and drops some. That table supplies the V and J calls and clone size; D and trimming were determined from the DNA. The table shows about 400,000 clones, with around 87% occurring only once. Trimming shortened V by 0 bases and J by 2 bases, and 17 bases separated the two germline ends. Germline CDR1 is LGHDT and CDR2 is YNNKEL (reference sequence). This CDR3 is 18 amino acids long.

This TCR derives from a woman in her forties or fifties who had recovered from COVID-19. The chain is built from TRBV3-1 (or the pseudogene TRBV3-2) and TRBJ2-1; D call uncertain. The sequenced sample consisted of PBMCs or T cells enriched from blood (not recorded which). The CDR3 DNA sequence: TGTGCCAGCAGCCAAGAAGCTCTCACCTACTCCCCCTACAATGAGCAGTTCTTC. As protein: CASSQEALTYSPYNEQFF.